One and the same sample provided the 21 T cell receptor beta chains below, sequenced in a study of regulatory T cells in long-lasting Graves disease. Through Arm-PCR of CDR3 regions and iRepertoire HTBI primers, TCR beta libraries were built. In TCRdb, the multiplex PCR reads were re-called with MiXCR into one record per CDR3 protein. The table lists around 320,000 distinct CDR3 sequences, approximately 16% of them singletons. Time point indicated: newly diagnosed GD, antithyroid drugs for less than 3 months. PBMC-derived RNA was used for the TCR library. The same sample was also used in a study of T cells in Graves' hyperthyroidism and ophthalmopathy.

This sample comprised peripheral blood mononuclear cells (PBMCs), obtained at new diagnosis, from a patient treated with antithyroid drugs. The receptors were gathered from a man aged 40-50 years with Graves disease.

This chain uses TRBV5-4 with TRBJ1-5; D is unclear. Germline V gives CDR1 SGHNT, CDR2 YYREEE (reference sequence). V dropped 5 bases and J dropped 4 bases, with 10 bases sitting between them. The CDR3 spans 13 residues. Written as DNA, the CDR3 is TGTGCCAGCAGATCGGGGTTGAATCAGCCCCAGCATTTT. Translation gives CASRSGLNQPQHF. The whole variable domain, filled in from reference TRBV5-4 and TRBJ1-5, reads ETGVTQSPTHLIKTRGQQVTLRCSSQSGHNTVSWYQQALGQGPQFIFQYYREEENGRGNFPPRFSGLQFPNYSSELNVNALELDDSALYLCASRSGLNQPQHFGDGTRLSIL.

Of note for this clonotype: Since a far larger clone is one base different, this is likely a read error. This chain uses TRBV10-3 with TRBJ2-6; 10 nucleotides align to TRBD1. CDR1 and CDR2 from the germline V gene are ENHRY and SYGVKD. Trimming at V came to 5 bases and at J to 0 bases, leaving 1 base not matched to a gene. CDR3 size: 16 residues. CDR3 bases: TGTGCCATCAGTTGGACAGGGGGCTCTGGGGCCAACGTCCTGACTTTC. Amino acids: CAISWTGGSGANVLTF.

This clonotype was seen repeatedly, ten times or more. The chain employs TRBV6-1 and TRBJ1-1; a possible D gene is TRBD1 (5 bases). Trimming took off 8 bases at V and 1 base at J, with 14 bases between the two ends. This CDR3 is built from 14 residues. The germline V gene has CDR1 MNHNS and CDR2 SASEGT. In DNA, the CDR3 is TGTGCCAGCTATATGGTACAGGCGAACACTGAAGCTTTCTTT. Translation gives CASYMVQANTEAFF.

This clonotype was seen at least ten times. The V and J genes are TRBV28 and TRBJ2-3; D unresolved. The J call may be in error: the DNA end matches TRBJ2-5 better. CDR1 and CDR2 (germline): MDHEN, SYDVKM. The CDR3 has 16 amino acids. CDR3 coding DNA: TGTGCCAGCAGTTTGCCTGGGGTTGGATTCTCAGAGACCCAGTACTTC. Its translation is CASSLPGVGFSETQYF.

Turning to this clonotype: This could be a read error, since a much larger clone is one nucleotide away. The gene calls are TRBV2 and TRBJ1-5, with D possibly TRBD1 on 5 matching bases. The germline V and J ends were trimmed by 5 bases and 4 bases, with 15 bases remaining between them. Germline V lookup: CDR1 SNHLY, CDR2 FYNNEI. The CDR3 is 15 residues long. The CDR3 loop reads CASSPGRVQNQPQHF. For the CDR3, the DNA is TGTGCCAGCAGTCCTGGCAGGGTACAAAATCAGCCCCAGCATTTT.

On this clonotype itself: This sequence may be a read error, since a much larger clone differs from it by one base. The chain uses TRBV18 and TRBJ2-7; possibly TRBD1 or TRBD2 for D (5 bases each). This CDR3 is built from 12 residues. Germline CDR1 and CDR2: KGHSH and LQKENI. Trimming took off 6 bases at V and 5 bases at J, with 11 bases between the two ends. The CDR3 DNA reads TGTGCCAGCTCGTGGGACGGTCACGAGCAGTACTTC. As protein: CASSWDGHEQYF.

There are many counts of this clonotype. The chain recombines TRBV28 with TRBJ2-1, with 10 nucleotides matching TRBD1. With 8 bases clipped from V and 9 bases from J, the junction kept 10 bases outside the gene matches. Germline V gene data show CDR1 as MDHEN and CDR2 as SYDVKM. CDR3 size: 14 residues. This chain's CDR3 is CASVRDRGSAEQFF. CDR3 in DNA: TGTGCCAGCGTCCGGGACAGGGGATCAGCTGAGCAGTTCTTC.

This clonotype was counted at least ten times. In DNA form, the CDR3 reads TGTGCCAGCAGATATTTGGTGAACACTGAAGCTTTCTTT. Translated, it gives CASRYLVNTEAFF. V gene TRBV6-2 or TRBV6-3 combines with J gene TRBJ1-1; no definite D call. Germline loops: CDR1 MNHEY, CDR2 SVGEGT. V lost 6 bases and J 0 bases, leaving 8 bases between the germline ends. The CDR3 runs 13 residues.

The table lists this clonotype with many counts. The chain has TRBV11-2 and TRBJ1-4, with 9 bases identical to TRBD1. CDR1 is SGHAT and CDR2 is FQNNGV in the germline V gene. J lost 8 bases, V lost 6 bases, and 7 bases had no gene match. This CDR3 has 14 amino acids. CDR3 sequence: CASSSGTGNEKLFF. CDR3 DNA: TGTGCCAGCAGTTCCGGGACAGGGAACGAAAAACTGTTTTTT.

This clonotype was seen at least ten times. V gene TRBV2 combines with J gene TRBJ2-7; D remains unclear. The CDR3 has 15 amino acids. Per the germline V gene, CDR1 is SNHLY and CDR2 is FYNNEI. The V end was cut by 6 bases, the J end by 1 base, with 16 bases between. The CDR3 nucleotides are TGTGCCAGCAGCGACCAGAGATTACGATCCTACGAGCAGTACTTC. Its protein is CASSDQRLRSYEQYF.

At least ten counts were recorded for this clonotype. The CDR3 is CASSLQPAADTQYF. The CDR3 region has the DNA TGTGCCAGCAGCCTGCAGCCGGCCGCAGATACGCAGTATTTT. The chain is built from TRBV11-1 and TRBJ2-3; D gene unclear. From germline, CDR1 is SGHAT and CDR2 FQDESV (reference sequence). The CDR3 consists of 14 residues. The V and J ends lost 5 bases and 4 bases respectively, with 13 bases between them.

This clonotype was counted at least ten times. The junction does not match germline at one end; this may be a read error. V is TRBV9 and J is TRBJ2-3; D is undetermined. CDR1 and CDR2 from the germline V gene are SGDLS and YYNGEE. This CDR3 is 13 amino acids long. The CDR3 DNA reads as TGCGCCAGCAGCGTCGGTTCCACAGATACGCAGTATTTT. As protein: CASSVGSTDTQYF.

This clonotype was seen repeatedly, ten times or more. CDR3 sequence: CASSLSPSFNEQFF. The CDR3 DNA sequence: TGTGCCAGCAGTTTATCGCCATCGTTTAATGAGCAGTTCTTC. The chain links TRBV27 to TRBJ2-1; D ambiguous. Germline V gene lookup returns CDR1 MNHEY and CDR2 SMNVEV (reference sequence). The V gene lost 0 bases and the J gene lost 7 bases, with 10 bases spanning the gap. CDR3 length: 14 residues.

The gene calls are TRBV7-9 and TRBJ2-1; D is uncertain. The CDR3 contains 12 residues. V lost 0 bases and J 12 bases, leaving 9 bases between the germline ends. The germline gives CDR1 SEHNR, CDR2 FQNEAQ (reference sequence). CDR3 sequence: CASSLALEGQFF. The CDR3 DNA follows: TGTGCCAGCAGCTTAGCCCTAGAAGGGCAGTTCTTC. The whole variable domain, filled in from reference TRBV7-9 and TRBJ2-1, reads DTGVSQNPRHKITKRGQNVTFRCDPISEHNRLYWYRQTLGQGPEFLTYFQNEAQLEKSRLLSDRFSAERPKGSFSTLEIQRTEQGDSAMYLCASSLALEGQFFGPGTRLTVL.

This clonotype has only a few counts. The chain's CDR3 is CASSLVAGSNQPQHF. CDR3 DNA sequence: TGTGCCAGCAGCTTAGTTGCAGGGAGCAATCAGCCCCAGCATTTT. The chain couples TRBV11-2 to TRBJ1-5; D might be TRBD1 (5 bases). Deletions cut 1 base from V and 1 base from J, with 8 bases between. Germline V lookup: CDR1 SGHAT, CDR2 FQNNGV. The CDR3 sequence is 15 residues long.

This clonotype was counted ten times or more. The chain combines TRBV12-3 or TRBV12-4 with TRBJ2-1; the D gene could be TRBD1 or TRBD2 (5 bases each). The CDR3 runs 15 residues. The V and J ends lost 2 bases and 7 bases respectively, with 15 bases between them. The CDR3 region has the DNA TGTGCCAGCAGTTTAACCAGGGCATGGGGGAATGAGCAGTTCTTC. Its translation: CASSLTRAWGNEQFF.

Turning to this clonotype: An end of the junction does not agree with germline; a read error may underlie this. This chain joins TRBV5-1 and TRBJ2-3; TRBD2 matches 9 bases. Germline CDR1 and CDR2: SGHRS and YFSETQ. CDR3 length: 15 amino acids. The CDR3 DNA reads TGTGCCAGCAGCCCGGGACTAGCCGTCTCAGATACGCAGTATTTT. It codes for CASSPGLAVSDTQYF. The whole variable domain, filled in from reference TRBV5-1 and TRBJ2-3, reads KAGVTQTPRYLIKTRGQQVTLSCSPISGHRSVSWYQQTPGQGLQFLFEYFSETQRNKGNFPGRFSGRQFSNSRSEMNVSTLELGDSALYLCASSPGLAVSDTQYFGPGTRLTVL.

V usage is TRBV14 and J usage is TRBJ1-2, with D possibly matching TRBD1 (5 bases). Germline V gene sequence: CDR1 SGHDN, CDR2 FVKESK. The CDR3 covers 13 residues. Deletions cut 3 bases from V and 14 bases from J, with 19 bases between. CDR3 nucleotides: TGTGCCAGCAGCCAGGGACCGGGTGCTCGTGGTACCTTC. It specifies CASSQGPGARGTF.

This clonotype was seen only a few times. The chain carries TRBV30 and TRBJ2-2, with D tentatively TRBD1 (8 bases). V was cut by 0 bases and J by 3 bases, with 26 bases left in between. Germline V gene data show CDR1 as GTSNPN and CDR2 as SVGIG (reference sequence). This CDR3 is built from 20 residues. CDR3 loop: CAWSVLPGTGWGGHTGELFF. DNA for the CDR3: TGTGCCTGGAGTGTACTCCCCGGGACAGGCTGGGGGGGGCACACCGGGGAGCTGTTTTTT.

The table lists this clonotype with many counts. This chain joins TRBV2 and TRBJ2-2, with 10 bases that match TRBD2. This CDR3 is built from 15 residues. The ends lost 3 bases at V and 7 bases at J; junction bases unmatched: 5. From germline, CDR1 is SNHLY and CDR2 FYNNEI. The CDR3 protein is CASSEERGGLGELFF. DNA for the CDR3: TGTGCCAGCAGTGAGGAGCGGGGGGGCCTCGGGGAGCTGTTTTTT.

This clonotype was found a few times. A much larger clone differs by one base, so this may be a read error. In DNA, the CDR3 is TGTGCCACGGGACCGGAGAACACTGAAGCTTTCTTT. Its translation: CATGPENTEAFF. The V call is TRBV10-3, the J call TRBJ1-1; tentative D call: TRBD1 (5 bases). The CDR3 is 12 residues long. Germline V gene sequence: CDR1 ENHRY, CDR2 SYGVKD. The germline V and J ends were trimmed by 10 bases and 1 base, with 10 bases remaining between them.